This T cell receptor (beta chain) was captured in a study of cytomegalovirus exposure and HLA in healthy donors. The PCR contained 60 Vbeta and 13 Jbeta primers. The table came from immunoSEQ multiplex PCR; TCRdb's copy has only in-frame clones and leaves some out. The sample yields some 170,000 clones, roughly 79% seen once. Note on this clone: Its specificity is unknown.

CDR1 is SQVTM and CDR2 is ANQGSEA in the germline V gene. The CDR3 consists of 11 residues. J lost 10 bases, V lost 4 bases, and 3 bases had no gene match. Donors were nominally healthy when sampled, though unrecorded immune exposures were likely. Study results and caveats: The study recorded 150 to 200 TCR beta chains that were cytomegalovirus-associated.

The chain has TRBV29-1 and TRBJ1-1, with 10 bases matching TRBD1. What was sequenced was PBMCs. This receptor was taken from a woman aged 35 to 49 in good health and CMV-seronegative. The CDR3 sequence: CSVAGQGRAFF. CDR3 nucleotide sequence: TGCAGCGTTGCGGGACAGGGGAGAGCTTTCTTT.